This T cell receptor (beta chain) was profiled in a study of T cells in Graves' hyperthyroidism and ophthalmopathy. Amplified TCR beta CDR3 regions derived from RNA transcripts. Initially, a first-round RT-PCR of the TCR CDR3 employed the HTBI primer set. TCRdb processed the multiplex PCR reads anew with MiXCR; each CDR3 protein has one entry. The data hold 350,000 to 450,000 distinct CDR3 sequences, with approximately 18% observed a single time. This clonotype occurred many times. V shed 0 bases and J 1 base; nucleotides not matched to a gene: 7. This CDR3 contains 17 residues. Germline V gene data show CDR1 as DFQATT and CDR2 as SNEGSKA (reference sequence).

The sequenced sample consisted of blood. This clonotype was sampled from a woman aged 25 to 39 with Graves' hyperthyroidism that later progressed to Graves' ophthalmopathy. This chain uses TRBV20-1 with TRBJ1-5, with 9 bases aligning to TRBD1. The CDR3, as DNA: TGCAGTGCTAGAGATCAAGGGACAGGGAGCAGCAATCAGCCCCAGCATTTT. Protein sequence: CSARDQGTGSSNQPQHF.